The source of this TCR beta chain is a study of shared clonotypes between healthy human individuals. The CDR3 extends over 14 amino acids. Germline CDR1 MNHEY, CDR2 SVGAGI. The V segment lost 7 bases and the J segment 5 bases; nucleotides outside the gene matches: 3. This clone was counted a single time. Other DNA sequences in this sample translate to the same CDR3. The data were produced by immunoSEQ multiplex PCR, yet TCRdb's version contains in-frame clones alone and is incomplete. There are millions of clones in the sample; approximately 94% occur only once, and over 0.12% lies in the top ten. The TCR sequence derives from a man in his late teens or twenties in good health. The V call is TRBV6-5, the J call TRBJ2-1; 12 nucleotides line up with TRBD2. Sequencing was performed on naive CD4+ T cells sorted from blood. Sample subset: CD45RA+ positively selected. The CDR3 region is CASNRLAGDNEQFF. The CDR3 DNA reads TGTGCCAGCAACCGACTAGCGGGAGACAATGAGCAGTTCTTC.